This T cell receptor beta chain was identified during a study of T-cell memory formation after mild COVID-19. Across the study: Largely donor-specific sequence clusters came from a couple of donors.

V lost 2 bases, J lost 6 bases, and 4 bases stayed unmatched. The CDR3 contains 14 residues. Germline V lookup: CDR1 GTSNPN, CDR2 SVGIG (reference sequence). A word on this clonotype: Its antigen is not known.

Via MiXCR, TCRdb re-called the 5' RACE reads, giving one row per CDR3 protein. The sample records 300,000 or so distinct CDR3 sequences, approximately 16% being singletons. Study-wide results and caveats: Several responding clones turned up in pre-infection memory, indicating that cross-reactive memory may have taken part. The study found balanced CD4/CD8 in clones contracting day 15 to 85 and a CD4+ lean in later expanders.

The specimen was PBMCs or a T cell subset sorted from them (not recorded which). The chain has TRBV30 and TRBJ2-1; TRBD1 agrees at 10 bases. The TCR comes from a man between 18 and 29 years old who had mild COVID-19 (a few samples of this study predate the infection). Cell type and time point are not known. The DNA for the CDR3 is TGTGCCTGGAGTCTAGGGACAGGGGTCAATGAGCAGTTCTTC. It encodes CAWSLGTGVNEQFF.